This T cell receptor (beta chain) comes out of a study of blood T cell repertoires in COVID-19. At the level of the study: Samples taken during acute and convalescent COVID-19 were collected in the United States, Italy and Spain.

Under the authors' procedure: Estimation of nucleated cell counts was performed using reference gene primer amplification. The data were produced by immunoSEQ multiplex PCR, yet TCRdb's version contains in-frame clones alone and is incomplete. Clone size and the V and J calls come from that table; the DNA yielded D and trimming. The repertoire holds 400,000 to 450,000 clones, roughly 88% seen once, with 1.4% to 1.5% in the top ten. Sequencing was carried out using peripheral blood. The TCR sequence derives from a woman aged 25 to 45 with active or convalescent COVID-19.

In DNA, the CDR3 is TGTGCCAGCAGACATCTAGCGGAGGGAGGGGCCGAGCAGTACTTC. Its translation is CASRHLAEGGAEQYF. The J gene is TRBJ2-7, the V gene TRBV27; 7 positions match TRBD2. Per the germline V gene, CDR1 is MNHEY and CDR2 is SMNVEV (reference sequence). V shed 6 bases and J 6 bases; nucleotides not matched to a gene: 14. The CDR3 consists of 15 residues.